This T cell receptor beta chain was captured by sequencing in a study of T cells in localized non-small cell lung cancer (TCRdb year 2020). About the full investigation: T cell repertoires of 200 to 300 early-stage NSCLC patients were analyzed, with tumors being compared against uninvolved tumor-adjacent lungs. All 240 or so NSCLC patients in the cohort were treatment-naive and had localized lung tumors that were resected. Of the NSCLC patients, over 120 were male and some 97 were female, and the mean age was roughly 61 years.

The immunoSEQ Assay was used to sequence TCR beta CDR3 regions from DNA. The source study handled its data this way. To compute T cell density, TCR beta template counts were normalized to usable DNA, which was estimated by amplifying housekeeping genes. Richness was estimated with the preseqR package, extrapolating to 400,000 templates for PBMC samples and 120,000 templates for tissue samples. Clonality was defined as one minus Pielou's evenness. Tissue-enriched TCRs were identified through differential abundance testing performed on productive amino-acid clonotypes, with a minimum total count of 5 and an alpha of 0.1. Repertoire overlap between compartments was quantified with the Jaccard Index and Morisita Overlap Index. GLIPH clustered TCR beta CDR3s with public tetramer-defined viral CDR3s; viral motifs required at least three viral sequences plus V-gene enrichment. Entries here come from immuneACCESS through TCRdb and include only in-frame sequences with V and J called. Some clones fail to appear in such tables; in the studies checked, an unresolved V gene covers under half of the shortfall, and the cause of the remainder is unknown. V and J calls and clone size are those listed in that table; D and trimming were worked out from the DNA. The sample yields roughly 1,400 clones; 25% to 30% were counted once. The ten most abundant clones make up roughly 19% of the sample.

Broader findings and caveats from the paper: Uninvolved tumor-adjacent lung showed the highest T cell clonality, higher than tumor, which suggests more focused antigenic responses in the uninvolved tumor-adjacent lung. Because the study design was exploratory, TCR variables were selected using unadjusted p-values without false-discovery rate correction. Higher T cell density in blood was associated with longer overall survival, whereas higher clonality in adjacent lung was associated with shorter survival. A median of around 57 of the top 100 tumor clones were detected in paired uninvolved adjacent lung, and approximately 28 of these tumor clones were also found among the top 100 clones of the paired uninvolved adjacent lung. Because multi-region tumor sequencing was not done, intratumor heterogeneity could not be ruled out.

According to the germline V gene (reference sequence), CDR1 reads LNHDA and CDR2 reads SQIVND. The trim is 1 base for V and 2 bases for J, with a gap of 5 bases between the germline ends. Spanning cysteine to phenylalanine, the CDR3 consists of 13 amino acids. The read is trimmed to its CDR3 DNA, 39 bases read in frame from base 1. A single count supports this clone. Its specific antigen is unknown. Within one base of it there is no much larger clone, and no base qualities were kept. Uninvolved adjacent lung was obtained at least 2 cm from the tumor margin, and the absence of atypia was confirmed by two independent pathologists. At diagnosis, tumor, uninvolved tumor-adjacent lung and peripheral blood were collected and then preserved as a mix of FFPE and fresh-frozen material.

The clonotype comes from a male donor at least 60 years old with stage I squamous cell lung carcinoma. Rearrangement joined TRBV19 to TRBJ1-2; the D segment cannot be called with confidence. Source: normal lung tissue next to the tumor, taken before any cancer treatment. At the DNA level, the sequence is TGTGCCAGTAGTATAGCGCAGAACTATGGCTACACCTTC. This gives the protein CASSIAQNYGYTF.